The 16 T cell receptor beta chains presented below share a single source sample, sequenced in a study of T cells in Graves' hyperthyroidism and ophthalmopathy. Amplified regions were TCR beta CDR3 sequences from RNA transcripts. Using the HTBI primer set, a first-round RT-PCR was run on the TCR CDR3. TCRdb re-called the multiplex PCR reads with MiXCR, one entry per CDR3 protein. The sample lists a few hundred thousand distinct CDR3 sequences, 11% to 15% occurring once. The sample taken for sequencing was blood. All receptors derive from a woman under 40 with Graves' hyperthyroidism that later progressed to Graves' ophthalmopathy.

This clonotype was observed a handful of times. This chain uses TRBV29-1 with TRBJ2-2, with 7 bases fitting TRBD1. Trimming cost V 7 bases and J 3 bases; bases outside gene matches: 8. The CDR3 loop spans 14 amino acids. Germline V gene sequence: CDR1 SQVTM, CDR2 ANQGSEA. This CDR3 is CSARKGADTGELFF. CDR3 bases: TGCAGCGCAAGAAAGGGGGCCGACACCGGGGAGCTGTTTTTT.

This clonotype occurred many times. In DNA, the CDR3 is TGTGCCAGCAGCTCCCCCCCTGGGGACTCTCCAACCGGGGAGCTGTTTTTT. This gives the protein CASSSPPGDSPTGELFF. The V gene is TRBV7-9, the J gene TRBJ2-2; D is possibly TRBD2 (6 bases). Per germline, CDR1 SEHNR and CDR2 FQNEAQ (reference sequence). V lost 4 bases, J lost 5 bases, and 20 bases lay in between. The CDR3 totals 17 residues.

The J gene is TRBJ1-5, the V gene TRBV27; possible D gene TRBD1, 5 bases. The CDR3 runs 13 residues. Germline CDR1 MNHEY, CDR2 SMNVEV (reference sequence). V gave up 6 bases and J gave up 5 bases, with 11 bases separating them. CDR3 sequence (DNA): TGTGCCAGCAGCCAGGACACCTATCAGCCCCAGCATTTT. Amino acid sequence: CASSQDTYQPQHF.

On this clonotype itself: A much bigger clone sits one base away, suggesting this may be a read error. The genes are TRBV19 and TRBJ1-2; no reliable D call. CDR1 is LNHDA, CDR2 SQIVND, per germline (reference sequence). The CDR3 loop spans 13 amino acids. Trimming removed 3 bases from V and 4 bases from J, with 9 bases in between. The CDR3 here is CASSIQGSYGYTF. CDR3 DNA: TGTGCCAGTAGTATCCAAGGGAGCTATGGCTACACCTTC. The full variable domain, completed using reference TRBV19 and TRBJ1-2, is DGGITQSPKYLFRKEGQNVTLSCEQNLNHDAMYWYRQDPGQGLRLIYYSQIVNDFQKGDIAEGYSVSREKKESFPLTVTSAQKNPTAFYLCASSIQGSYGYTFGSGTRLTVV.

This clonotype was recorded at least ten times. The gene calls are TRBV24-1 and TRBJ2-5; 9 bases are shared with TRBD1. Germline V lookup: CDR1 KGHDR, CDR2 SFDVKD. The CDR3 is made up of 14 amino acids. V shed 4 bases, J shed 7 bases, and the junction held 6 bases outside the gene matches. The CDR3 DNA is TGTGCCACCAGTGACCGGGACAGGGAGGGGACCCAGTACTTC. Translated: CATSDRDREGTQYF.

As regards this clonotype: Since a much larger clone is just one base distant, this may be a read error. The final CDR3 position lacks the conserved phenylalanine or tryptophan, pointing to a likely read error. The chain recombines TRBV24-1 with TRBJ2-3, with a possible D match to TRBD2 (5 bases). Germline assignment: CDR1 KGHDR and CDR2 SFDVKD. The V gene lost 2 bases and the J gene lost 4 bases, with 12 bases spanning the gap. This CDR3 is 15 amino acids long. CDR3 nucleotides: TGTGCCACCAGTGATTCGGGGATCGGCGCAGATACGCAGTATTCT. This translates into CATSDSGIGADTQYS.

A word on this clonotype: At one boundary the junction diverges from the germline segment, which might be a read error. V usage is TRBV11-2 and J usage is TRBJ1-6, with TRBD1 matching 9 bases. CDR3 size: 16 residues. Germline CDR1 SGHAT, CDR2 FQNNGV. CDR3 in amino acids: CASSVAGQGNHSPLRF. CDR3 in DNA: TGTGCCAGCAGCGTCGCGGGACAGGGAAATCATTCACCCCTCCGCTTT.

This clonotype was observed many times. The gene calls are TRBV7-8 and TRBJ2-1; no firm D call. Germline values: CDR1 SGHVS, CDR2 FQNEAQ. V gave up 7 bases and J gave up 10 bases, with 11 bases separating them. The CDR3 has 11 amino acids. The CDR3 nucleotides read TGTGCCAGCATCAACCAAGAAGAGCAGTTCTTC. Its translation is CASINQEEQFF. The full variable domain, completed using reference TRBV7-8 and TRBJ2-1, is GAGVSQSPRYKVAKRGQDVALRCDPISGHVSLFWYQQALGQGPEFLTYFQNEAQLDKSGLPSDRFFAERPEGSVSTLKIQRTQQEDSAVYLCASINQEEQFFGPGTRLTVL.

This clonotype was detected many times. The CDR3 DNA reads as TGTGCCTGGAGTCCTAACACAGATACGCAGTATTTT. Translation: CAWSPNTDTQYF. The V call is TRBV30, the J call TRBJ2-3; the D is unclear. CDR3 length equals 12 residues. V was shortened by 2 bases and J by 2 bases, with 5 bases between the two germline ends. Looked up from germline, CDR1 is GTSNPN and CDR2 is SVGIG (reference sequence).

This clonotype showed up many times. V usage is TRBV2 and J usage is TRBJ2-5; D is possibly TRBD1 or TRBD2 (5 bases each). V was pared by 5 bases and J by 4 bases, with 14 bases between. The germline gives CDR1 SNHLY, CDR2 FYNNEI. This CDR3 comprises 14 residues. Written as DNA, the CDR3 is TGTGCCAGCAGTTCCGGGACGCTAAGAGAGACCCAGTACTTC. Protein sequence: CASSSGTLRETQYF.

The chain uses TRBV7-2 and TRBJ1-3; D is unresolved. CDR1 and CDR2 (germline): SGHTA, FQGNSA. With 0 bases removed from V and 1 base from J, the gap between germline ends came to 7 bases. CDR3 length equals 15 residues. Here the CDR3 DNA reads TGTGCCAGCAGCTTAGCTGCGGGATCTGGAAACACCATATATTTT. Translation gives CASSLAAGSGNTIYF.

This clonotype was detected ten times or more. This chain joins TRBV29-1 and TRBJ2-2, with 8 bases matching TRBD2. This CDR3 is 18 amino acids long. V was pared by 3 bases and J by 0 bases, with 12 bases of the junction left unmatched. The germline CDR1 and CDR2 sequences are SQVTM and ANQGSEA. The CDR3 here is CSVDGPSSGVANTGELFF. The DNA for the CDR3 is TGCAGCGTTGACGGGCCAAGTAGCGGGGTTGCGAACACCGGGGAGCTGTTTTTT.

The chain joins TRBV5-1 to TRBJ2-3; 8 bases fit TRBD2. V lost 0 bases to trimming and J lost 0 bases; unmatched junction nucleotides: 9. Germline assignment: CDR1 SGHRS and CDR2 YFSETQ. The CDR3 runs to 18 residues. Here the CDR3 reads CASSLEIYSGASTDTQYF. In DNA form, the CDR3 reads TGCGCCAGCAGCTTGGAAATTTATAGCGGGGCTAGCACAGATACGCAGTATTTT.

Concerning this clonotype itself: This may come from a read error, since a much larger clone is one base off. The chain recombines TRBV27 with TRBJ2-1, with 11 bases aligning to TRBD2. CDR1 and CDR2 (germline): MNHEY, SMNVEV (reference sequence). The CDR3 runs to 16 residues. J gave up 6 bases and V 5 bases, and 9 bases lay outside the gene matches. CDR3 coding DNA: TGTGCCAGCAGTCGACCGGGACTAGCGGCCTCCAATGAGCAGTTCTTC. As protein: CASSRPGLAASNEQFF.

Of note for this clonotype: In this CDR3 the conserved last residue, phenylalanine or tryptophan, is missing, so a read error is likely. V is TRBV6-2 or TRBV6-3 and J is TRBJ2-2, with 7 bases that match TRBD1. Germline CDR1 reads MNHEY; CDR2 reads SVGEGT. The CDR3 runs 18 residues. Trimming cost V 0 bases and J 4 bases; bases outside gene matches: 11. The CDR3 spells CASSYSASLTGTTGELFL. DNA of the CDR3: TGTGCCAGCAGTTACTCGGCCAGCTTGACAGGGACCACCGGGGAGCTGTTTCTT.

This clonotype was counted at least ten times. The V and J genes are TRBV12-3 or TRBV12-4 and TRBJ1-1; TRBD1 matches 7 bases. The CDR3 extends over 15 amino acids. The V and J ends lost 6 bases and 3 bases, in that order; junction bases with no gene match: 10. The CDR3 region has the DNA TGTGCCAGCAGCCCCTCCCGTCAGGGGGACACTGAAGCTTTCTTT. Translation gives CASSPSRQGDTEAFF.